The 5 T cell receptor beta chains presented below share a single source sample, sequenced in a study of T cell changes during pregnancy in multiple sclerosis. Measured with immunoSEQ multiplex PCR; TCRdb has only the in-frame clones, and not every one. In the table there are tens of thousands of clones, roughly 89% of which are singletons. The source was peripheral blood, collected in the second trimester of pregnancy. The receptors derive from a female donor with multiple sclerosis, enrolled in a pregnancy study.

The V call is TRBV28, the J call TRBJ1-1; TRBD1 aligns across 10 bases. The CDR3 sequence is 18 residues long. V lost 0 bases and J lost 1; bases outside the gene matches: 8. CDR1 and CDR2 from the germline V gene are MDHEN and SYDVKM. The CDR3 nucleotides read TGTGCCAGCAGTTTATGGTCCACGACAGGGGGCCAGAACACTGAAGCTTTCTTT. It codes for CASSLWSTTGGQNTEAFF.

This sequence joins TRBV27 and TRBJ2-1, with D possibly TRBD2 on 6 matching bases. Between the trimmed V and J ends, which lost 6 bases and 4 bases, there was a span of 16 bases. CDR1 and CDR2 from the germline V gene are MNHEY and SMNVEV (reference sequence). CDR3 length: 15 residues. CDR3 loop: CASRWDSTPYNEQFF. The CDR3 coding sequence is TGTGCCAGCAGATGGGACTCGACTCCTTACAATGAGCAGTTCTTC.

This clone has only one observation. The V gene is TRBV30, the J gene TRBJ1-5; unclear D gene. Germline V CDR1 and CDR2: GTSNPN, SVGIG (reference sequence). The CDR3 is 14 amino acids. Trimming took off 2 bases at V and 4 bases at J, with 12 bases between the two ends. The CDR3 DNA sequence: TGTGCCTGGAGTTTTACGGACTCTAATCAGCCCCAGCATTTT. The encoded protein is CAWSFTDSNQPQHF.

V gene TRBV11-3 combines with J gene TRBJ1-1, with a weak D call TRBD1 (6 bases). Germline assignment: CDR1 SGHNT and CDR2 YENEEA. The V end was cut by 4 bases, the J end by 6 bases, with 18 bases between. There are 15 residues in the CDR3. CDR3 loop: CASSSDRLKVAEAFF. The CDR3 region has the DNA TGTGCCAGCAGCTCCGACAGGCTAAAGGTTGCTGAAGCTTTCTTT.

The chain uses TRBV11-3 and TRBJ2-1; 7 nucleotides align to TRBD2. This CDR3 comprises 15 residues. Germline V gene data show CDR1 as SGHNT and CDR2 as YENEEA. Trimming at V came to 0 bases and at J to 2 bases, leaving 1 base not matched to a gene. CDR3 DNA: TGTGCCAGCAGCTTAGACAGCGGGACCTACAATGAGCAGTTCTTC. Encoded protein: CASSLDSGTYNEQFF.